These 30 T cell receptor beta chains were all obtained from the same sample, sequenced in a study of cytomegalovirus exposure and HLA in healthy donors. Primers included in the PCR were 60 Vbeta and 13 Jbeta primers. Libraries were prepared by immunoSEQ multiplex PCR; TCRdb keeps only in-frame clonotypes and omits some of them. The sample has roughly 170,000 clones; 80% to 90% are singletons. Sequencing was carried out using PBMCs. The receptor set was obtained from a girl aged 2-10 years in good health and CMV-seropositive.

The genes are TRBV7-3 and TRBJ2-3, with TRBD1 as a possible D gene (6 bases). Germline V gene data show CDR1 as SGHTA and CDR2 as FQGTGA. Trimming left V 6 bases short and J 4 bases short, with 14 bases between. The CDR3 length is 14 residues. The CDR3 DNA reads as TGTGCCAGCAGTTCAACAGGGTTAGCAGATACGCAGTATTTT. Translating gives CASSSTGLADTQYF.

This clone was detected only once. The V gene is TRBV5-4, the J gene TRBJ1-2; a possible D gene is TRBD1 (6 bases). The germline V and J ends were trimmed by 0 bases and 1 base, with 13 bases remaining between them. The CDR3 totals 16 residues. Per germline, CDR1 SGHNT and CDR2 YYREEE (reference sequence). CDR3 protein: CASSLGAGGDNYGYTF. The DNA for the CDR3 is TGTGCCAGCAGCTTGGGGGCGGGGGGCGATAACTATGGCTACACCTTC.

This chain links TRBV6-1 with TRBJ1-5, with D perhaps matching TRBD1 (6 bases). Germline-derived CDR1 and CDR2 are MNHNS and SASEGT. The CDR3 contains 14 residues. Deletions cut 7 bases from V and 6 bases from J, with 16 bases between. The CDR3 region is CASNRGRGSQPQHF. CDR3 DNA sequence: TGTGCCAGCAATAGGGGTAGGGGGAGTCAGCCCCAGCATTTT.

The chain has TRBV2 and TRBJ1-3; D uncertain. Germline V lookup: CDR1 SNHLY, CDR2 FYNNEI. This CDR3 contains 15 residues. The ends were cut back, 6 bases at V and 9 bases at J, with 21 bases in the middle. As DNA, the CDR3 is TGTGCCAGCAGAGAACAGTCCGGTTTCTCAGGCACCATATATTTT. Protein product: CASREQSGFSGTIYF.

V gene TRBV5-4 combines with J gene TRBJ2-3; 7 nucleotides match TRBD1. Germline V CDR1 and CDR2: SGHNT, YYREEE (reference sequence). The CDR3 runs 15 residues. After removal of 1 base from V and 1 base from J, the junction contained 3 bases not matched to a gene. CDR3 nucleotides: TGTGCCAGCAGCTTGCAGGGGGTCGGCACAGATACGCAGTATTTT. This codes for CASSLQGVGTDTQYF.

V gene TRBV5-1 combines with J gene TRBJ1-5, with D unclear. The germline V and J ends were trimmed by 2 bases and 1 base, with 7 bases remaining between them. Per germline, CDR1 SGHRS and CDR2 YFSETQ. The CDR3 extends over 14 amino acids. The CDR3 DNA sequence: TGCGCCAGCAGCTTTGACGGGAGCAATCAGCCCCAGCATTTT. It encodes CASSFDGSNQPQHF.

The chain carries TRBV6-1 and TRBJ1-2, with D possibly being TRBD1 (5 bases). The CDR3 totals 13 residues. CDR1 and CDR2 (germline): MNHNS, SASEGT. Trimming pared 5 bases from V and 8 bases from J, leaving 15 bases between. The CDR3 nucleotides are TGTGCCAGCAGTTCCTTGGGGGGATTCGGCTACACCTTC. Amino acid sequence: CASSSLGGFGYTF.

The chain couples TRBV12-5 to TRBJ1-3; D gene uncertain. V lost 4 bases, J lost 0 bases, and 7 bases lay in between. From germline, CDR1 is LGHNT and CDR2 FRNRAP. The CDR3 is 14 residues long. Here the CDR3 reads CASGSVRSGNTIYF. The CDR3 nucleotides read TGTGCTAGTGGTTCTGTCCGCTCTGGAAACACCATATATTTT.

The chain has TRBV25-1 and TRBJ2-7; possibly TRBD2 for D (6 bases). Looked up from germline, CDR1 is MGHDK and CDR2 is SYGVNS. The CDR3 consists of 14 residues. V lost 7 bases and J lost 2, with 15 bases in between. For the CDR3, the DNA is TGTGCCAGCACTCAAGGGGCTAGCGCCTACGAGCAGTACTTC. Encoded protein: CASTQGASAYEQYF.

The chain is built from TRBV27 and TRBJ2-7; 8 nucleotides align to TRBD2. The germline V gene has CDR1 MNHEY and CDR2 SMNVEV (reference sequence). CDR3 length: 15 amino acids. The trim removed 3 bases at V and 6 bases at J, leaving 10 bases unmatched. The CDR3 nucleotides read TGTGCCAGCAGTTTGAACAGCGGGGGTTTATTCGAGCAGTACTTC. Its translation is CASSLNSGGLFEQYF.

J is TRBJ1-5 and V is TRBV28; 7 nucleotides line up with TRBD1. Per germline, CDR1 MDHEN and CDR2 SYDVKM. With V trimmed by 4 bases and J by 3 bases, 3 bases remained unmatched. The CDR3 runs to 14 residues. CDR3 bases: TGTGCCAGCAGTTCGGACAGGTCCAATCAGCCCCAGCATTTT. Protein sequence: CASSSDRSNQPQHF.

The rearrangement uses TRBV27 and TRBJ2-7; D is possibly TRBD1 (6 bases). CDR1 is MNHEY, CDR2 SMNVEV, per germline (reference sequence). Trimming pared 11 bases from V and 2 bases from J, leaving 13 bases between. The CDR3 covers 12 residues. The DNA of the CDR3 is TGTGCCGGCCGACAGGATACCTACGAGCAGTACTTC. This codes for CAGRQDTYEQYF.

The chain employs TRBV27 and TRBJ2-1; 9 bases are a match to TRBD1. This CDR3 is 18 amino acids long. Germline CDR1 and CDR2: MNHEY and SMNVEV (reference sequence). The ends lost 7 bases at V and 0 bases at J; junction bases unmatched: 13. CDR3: CASNPGQGRSSSYNEQFF. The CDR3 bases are TGTGCCAGCAACCCGGGACAGGGAAGGTCAAGCTCCTACAATGAGCAGTTCTTC.

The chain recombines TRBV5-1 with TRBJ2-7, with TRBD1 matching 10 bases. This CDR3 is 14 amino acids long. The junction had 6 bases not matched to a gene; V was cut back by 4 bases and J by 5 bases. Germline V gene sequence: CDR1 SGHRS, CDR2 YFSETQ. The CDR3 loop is CASSITTGGNEQYF. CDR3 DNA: TGCGCCAGCAGCATAACGACAGGGGGCAACGAGCAGTACTTC.

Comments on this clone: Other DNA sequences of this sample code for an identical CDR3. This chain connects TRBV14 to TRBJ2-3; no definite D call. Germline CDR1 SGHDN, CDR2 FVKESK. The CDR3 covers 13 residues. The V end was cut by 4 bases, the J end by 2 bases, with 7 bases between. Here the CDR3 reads CASSPRLTDTQYF. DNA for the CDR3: TGTGCCAGCAGCCCCCGACTCACAGATACGCAGTATTTT. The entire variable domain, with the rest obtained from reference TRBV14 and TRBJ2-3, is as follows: EAGVTQFPSHSVIEKGQTVTLRCDPISGHDNLYWYRRVMGKEIKFLLHFVKESKQDESGMPNNRFLAERTGGTYSTLKVQPAELEDSGVYFCASSPRLTDTQYFGPGTRLTVL.

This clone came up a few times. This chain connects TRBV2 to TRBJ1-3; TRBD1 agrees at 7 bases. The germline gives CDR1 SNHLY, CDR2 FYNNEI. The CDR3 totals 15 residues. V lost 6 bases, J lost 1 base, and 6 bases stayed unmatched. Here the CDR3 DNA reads TGTGCCAGCAGCTCGACAGGGCCTTCTGGAAACACCATATATTTT. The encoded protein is CASSSTGPSGNTIYF.

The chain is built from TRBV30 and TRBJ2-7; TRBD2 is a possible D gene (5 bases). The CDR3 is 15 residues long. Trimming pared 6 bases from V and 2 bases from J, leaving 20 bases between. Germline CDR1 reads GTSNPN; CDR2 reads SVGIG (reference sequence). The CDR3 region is CACLKTSRRAYEQYF. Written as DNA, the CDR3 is TGTGCCTGTTTGAAGACTTCTCGGCGGGCCTACGAGCAGTACTTC.

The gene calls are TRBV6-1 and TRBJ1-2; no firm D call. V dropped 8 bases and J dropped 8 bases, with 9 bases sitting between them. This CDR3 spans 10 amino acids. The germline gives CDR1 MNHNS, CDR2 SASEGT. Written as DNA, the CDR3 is TGTGCCAGCGGAGAGAGCGGCTACACCTTC. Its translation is CASGESGYTF.

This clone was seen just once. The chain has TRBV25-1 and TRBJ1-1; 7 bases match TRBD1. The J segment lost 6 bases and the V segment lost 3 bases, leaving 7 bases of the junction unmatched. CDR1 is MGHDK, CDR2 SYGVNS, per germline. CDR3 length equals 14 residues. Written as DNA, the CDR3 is TGTGCCAGCAGTGATGTAGGGGGCGCCCCTGAAGCTTTCTTT. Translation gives CASSDVGGAPEAFF.

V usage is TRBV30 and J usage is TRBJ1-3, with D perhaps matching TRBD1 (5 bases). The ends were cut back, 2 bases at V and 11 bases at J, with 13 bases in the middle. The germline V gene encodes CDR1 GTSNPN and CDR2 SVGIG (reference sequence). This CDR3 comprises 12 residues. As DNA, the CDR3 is TGTGCCTGGAGTTTAACAGGTCTGGCCATATATTTT. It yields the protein CAWSLTGLAIYF.

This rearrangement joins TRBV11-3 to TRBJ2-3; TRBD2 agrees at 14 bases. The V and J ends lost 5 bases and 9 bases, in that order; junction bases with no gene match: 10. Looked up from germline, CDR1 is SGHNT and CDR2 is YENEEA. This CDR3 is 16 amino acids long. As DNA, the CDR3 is TGTGCCAGCAGCCGCCGACTAGCGGGAGGGCGACGAACGCAGTATTTT. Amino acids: CASSRRLAGGRRTQYF.

The CDR3 sequence is CASRQTRSPYEQYF. The CDR3 DNA is TGTGCCAGCAGACAAACTAGGTCGCCCTACGAGCAGTACTTC. The chain recombines TRBV6-6 with TRBJ2-7; D may be TRBD2 (5 bases). Germline CDR1 MNHNY, CDR2 SVGAGI (reference sequence). The CDR3 contains 14 residues. The V and J ends lost 6 bases and 2 bases respectively, with 14 bases between them.

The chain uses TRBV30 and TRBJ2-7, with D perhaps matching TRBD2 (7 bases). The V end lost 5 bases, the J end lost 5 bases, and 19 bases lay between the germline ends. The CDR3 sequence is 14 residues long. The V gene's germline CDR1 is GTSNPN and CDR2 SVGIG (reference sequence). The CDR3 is CAWRKGGGWHEQYF. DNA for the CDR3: TGTGCCTGGCGTAAGGGGGGGGGCTGGCACGAGCAGTACTTC.

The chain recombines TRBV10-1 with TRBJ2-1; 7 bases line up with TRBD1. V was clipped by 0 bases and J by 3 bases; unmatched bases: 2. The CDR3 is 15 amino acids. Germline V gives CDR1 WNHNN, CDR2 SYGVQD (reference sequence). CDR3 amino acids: CASSESTGFYNEQFF. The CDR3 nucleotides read TGCGCCAGCAGTGAGTCGACAGGGTTCTACAATGAGCAGTTCTTC.

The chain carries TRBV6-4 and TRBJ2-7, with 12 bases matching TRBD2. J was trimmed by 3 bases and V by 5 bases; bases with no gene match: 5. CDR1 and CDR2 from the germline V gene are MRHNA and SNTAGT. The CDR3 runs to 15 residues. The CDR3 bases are TGTGCCAGCAGTCGGACTAGCGGGGTTAGCTACGAGCAGTACTTC. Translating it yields CASSRTSGVSYEQYF.

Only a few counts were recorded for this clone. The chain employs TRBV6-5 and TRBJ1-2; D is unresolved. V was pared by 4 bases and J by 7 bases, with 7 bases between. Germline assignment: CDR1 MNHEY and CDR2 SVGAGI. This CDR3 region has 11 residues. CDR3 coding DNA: TGTGCCAGCAGTTCTCTTTTTGGCTACACCTTC. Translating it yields CASSSLFGYTF.

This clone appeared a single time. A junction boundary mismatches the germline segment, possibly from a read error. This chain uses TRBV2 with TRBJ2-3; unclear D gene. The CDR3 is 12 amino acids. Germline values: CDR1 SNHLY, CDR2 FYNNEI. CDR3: CASRERSDTQYF. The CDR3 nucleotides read TGTGCCAGCCGTGAGCGATCAGATACGCAGTATTTT.

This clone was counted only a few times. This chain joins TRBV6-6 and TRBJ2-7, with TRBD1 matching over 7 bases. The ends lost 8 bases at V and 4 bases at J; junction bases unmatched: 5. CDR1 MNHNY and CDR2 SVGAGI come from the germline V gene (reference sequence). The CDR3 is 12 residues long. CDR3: CASGTDLYEQYF. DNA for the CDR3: TGTGCCAGCGGGACAGATCTTTACGAGCAGTACTTC.

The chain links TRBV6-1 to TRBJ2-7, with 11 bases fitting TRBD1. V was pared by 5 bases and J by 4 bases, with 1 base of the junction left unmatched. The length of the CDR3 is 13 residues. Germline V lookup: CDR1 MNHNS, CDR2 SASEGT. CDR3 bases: TGTGCCAGCAGTCGGGACAGGGGGTACGAGCAGTACTTC. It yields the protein CASSRDRGYEQYF.

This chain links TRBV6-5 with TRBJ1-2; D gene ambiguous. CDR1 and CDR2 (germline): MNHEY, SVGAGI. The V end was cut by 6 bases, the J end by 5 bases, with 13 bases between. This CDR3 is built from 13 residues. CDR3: CASSRGREYGYTF. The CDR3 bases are TGTGCCAGCAGCCGAGGACGGGAGTATGGCTACACCTTC.